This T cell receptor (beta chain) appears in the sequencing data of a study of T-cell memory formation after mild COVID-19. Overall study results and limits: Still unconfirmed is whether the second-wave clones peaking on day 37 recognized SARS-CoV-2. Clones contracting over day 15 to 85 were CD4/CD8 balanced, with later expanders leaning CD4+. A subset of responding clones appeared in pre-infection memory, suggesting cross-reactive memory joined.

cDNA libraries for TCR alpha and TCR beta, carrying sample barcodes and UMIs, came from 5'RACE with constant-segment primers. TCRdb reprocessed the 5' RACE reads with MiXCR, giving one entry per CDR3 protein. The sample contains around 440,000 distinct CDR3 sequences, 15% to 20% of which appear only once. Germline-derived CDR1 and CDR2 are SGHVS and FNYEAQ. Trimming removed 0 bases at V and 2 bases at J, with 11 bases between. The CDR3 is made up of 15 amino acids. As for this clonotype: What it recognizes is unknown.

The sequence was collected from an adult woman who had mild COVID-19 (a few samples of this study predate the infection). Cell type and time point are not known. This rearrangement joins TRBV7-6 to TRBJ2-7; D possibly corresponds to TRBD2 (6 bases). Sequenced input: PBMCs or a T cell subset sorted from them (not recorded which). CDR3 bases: TGTGCCAGCAGCTTAGCGGAGGGGAGAACCTACGAGCAGTACTTC. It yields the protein CASSLAEGRTYEQYF.